Listed below are T cell receptor beta chains from one sample, sequenced in a study of T cells in Graves' hyperthyroidism and ophthalmopathy. MiXCR, applied by TCRdb to the multiplex PCR reads, yields one record per CDR3 protein. The table has a few hundred thousand distinct CDR3 sequences, 15% to 19% seen once. Sequencing was carried out using blood. The source of these receptors is a woman aged 25-40 years with Graves' hyperthyroidism. Each CDR3 is given with its conserved first and last residue. The order of the fields is J gene, V gene, CDR3 protein.

TRBJ2-5 | TRBV29-1 | CSVEEGALRETQYF
TRBJ2-7 | TRBV2 | CASMILAGGPYEQYF
TRBJ2-3 | TRBV5-1 | CASSYLAGGPADTQYF
TRBJ1-5 | TRBV12-5 | CASGLFVWGSDQPQHF
TRBJ2-7 | TRBV7-2 | CASSSPTGGSYEQYF
TRBJ1-1 | TRBV7-9 | CASSFGSVRGAEAFF
TRBJ2-1 | TRBV27 | CASSFPGRDHEQFF
TRBJ2-3 | TRBV9 | CASGPPGGVQGTQYF
TRBJ1-5 | TRBV6-1 | CASSRVRQPHKGNSNQPQHF
TRBJ2-5 | TRBV5-1 | CASSSGLAGGPTETQYF
TRBJ2-3 | TRBV9 | CASSGNYRGHEFTDTQYF
TRBJ2-2 | TRBV5-1 | CASSKTYTGELFF
TRBJ2-7 | TRBV29-1 | CSVELGDRESYEQYF
TRBJ2-1 | TRBV9 | CASSPGRYEQFF
TRBJ2-4 | TRBV7-9 | CASSQTRGDNKNIQYF
TRBJ2-1 | TRBV19 | CASRNLAGGFNEQFF
TRBJ2-1 | TRBV12-3/TRBV12-4 | CASSLSTAGLAGISSYNEQFF
TRBJ2-1 | TRBV5-1 | CASSSTSPIYNEQFF
TRBJ2-1 | TRBV6-1 | CASLNPRQRRSGGAPNEQFF
TRBJ1-5 | TRBV7-9 | CASSLGPDQPQHF
TRBJ1-1 | TRBV6-2/TRBV6-3 | CASSLEMSTEAFF
TRBJ2-7 | TRBV29-1 | CSVGASEYEQYF
TRBJ2-6 | TRBV19 | CASTASGTSGANVLTF
TRBJ2-7 | TRBV28 | CASRQTGAYEQYF
TRBJ2-7 | TRBV4-1 | CASSKGLGEQYF
TRBJ2-7 | TRBV27 | CASSWGTGTGGYEQYF
TRBJ1-4 | TRBV4-3 | CASSHERGSNEKLFF
TRBJ2-1 | TRBV12-3/TRBV12-4 | CASSRGQGAYNEQFF
TRBJ2-2 | TRBV12-5 | CASGLFDTGELFF
TRBJ2-4 | TRBV27 | CASSTRGGRAPLENIQYF
TRBJ2-1 | TRBV2 | CASSDRLAGGRYNEQFF
TRBJ2-1 | TRBV9 | CASSARSLAGGTNEQFF
TRBJ2-3 | TRBV7-9 | CASSQLAGATDTQYF
TRBJ2-3 | TRBV27 | CATSVGPDTQYF
TRBJ2-7 | TRBV20-1 | CSASTAYEQYF
TRBJ2-1 | TRBV2 | CASSGLVDEQFF
TRBJ2-7 | TRBV28 | CASRRVTSGRVKEQYF
TRBJ1-4 | TRBV30 | CAWSYGDLNEKLFF
TRBJ2-1 | TRBV2 | CASSEGGPLDEQFF
TRBJ1-1 | TRBV7-9 | CASIGGMNTEAFF
TRBJ1-6 | TRBV7-2 | CASSLAITARDPPLHF
TRBJ2-3 | TRBV10-3 | CAISVGTTDTQYF
TRBJ1-1 | TRBV12-3/TRBV12-4 | CASKLGGRQGTEAFF
TRBJ2-3 | TRBV18 | CASSLLQDTDTQYF
TRBJ2-1 | TRBV11-2 | CASSFFSGRSNEQFF
TRBJ2-6 | TRBV20-1 | CSARAELRSGANVLTF
TRBJ2-7 | TRBV7-2 | CASIPGQGAREQYF
TRBJ1-2 | TRBV19 | CASSPIDREYGYTF
TRBJ2-3 | TRBV11-2 | CASSFRSGRVDTQYF
TRBJ1-1 | TRBV20-1 | CSARSQDPEAFF
TRBJ2-3 | TRBV6-2/TRBV6-3 | CASSFSPLGREHNTDTQYF
TRBJ1-1 | TRBV5-1 | CASSLLSFRMNTEAFF
TRBJ1-5 | TRBV7-9 | CASSPTGDRQPQHF
TRBJ2-6 | TRBV30 | CAWTGAGANVLTF